Listed here are 28 T cell receptor beta chains from one sample, sequenced in a study of cytomegalovirus exposure and HLA in healthy donors. The study ran its PCR with 60 Vbeta and 13 Jbeta primers. This table comes from immunoSEQ multiplex PCR, and its TCRdb copy is limited to in-frame clones, with some not included. Recorded here are tens of thousands of clones; the top ten clones represent 1.3% to 1.5%. Specimen: PBMCs. These receptors all come from a woman aged 55 to 70 in good health and CMV-seronegative.

The J gene is TRBJ2-7, the V gene TRBV6-4; 8 positions match TRBD2. Germline trimming cut 5 bases from V and 5 bases from J; bases unmatched to any gene: 11. Germline V gene data show CDR1 as MRHNA and CDR2 as SNTAGT. The CDR3 spans 15 residues. The CDR3 loop is CASSITSGGHHEQYF. The CDR3 DNA follows: TGTGCCAGCAGTATAACTAGCGGAGGGCACCACGAGCAGTACTTC.

The V and J genes are TRBV11-2 and TRBJ1-4; the D gene is possibly TRBD1 (5 bases). V was clipped by 4 bases and J by 5 bases, with 11 bases between them. Germline CDR1 and CDR2: SGHAT and FQNNGV. The CDR3 is 14 residues long. DNA of the CDR3: TGTGCCAGCAGCTCGACAGCCGGGAATGAAAAACTGTTTTTT. Encoded protein: CASSSTAGNEKLFF.

This sequence joins TRBV6-5 and TRBJ1-1; TRBD1 matches 7 bases. Germline V gene sequence: CDR1 MNHEY, CDR2 SVGAGI. With V trimmed by 11 bases and J by 1 base, 10 bases remained unmatched. The CDR3 loop spans 14 amino acids. The CDR3 protein is CAASKGARNTEAFF. The CDR3 region has the DNA TGTGCCGCCTCCAAGGGGGCTAGGAACACTGAAGCTTTCTTT.

The J gene is TRBJ1-1, the V gene TRBV27; 7 bases agree with TRBD1. This CDR3 is built from 16 residues. Per the germline V gene, CDR1 is MNHEY and CDR2 is SMNVEV (reference sequence). Losses at the gene ends were 4 bases for V and 5 bases for J; bases not matched to a gene: 13. The CDR3 sequence is CASSSGRQGGETEAFF. The CDR3 DNA sequence: TGTGCCAGCAGTTCCGGCAGACAGGGAGGTGAGACTGAAGCTTTCTTT.

The genes are TRBV4-1 and TRBJ1-1; TRBD1 agrees at 9 bases. This CDR3 has 15 amino acids. V lost 3 bases and J lost 5; bases outside the gene matches: 7. CDR1 is MGHRA, CDR2 YSYEKL, per germline. CDR3 bases: TGCGCCAGCAGCCAGGGCGGGACAGGGAGGACTGAAGCTTTCTTT. Amino acid sequence: CASSQGGTGRTEAFF.

This chain connects TRBV10-2 to TRBJ2-5; TRBD1 might be the D (5 bases). Matching the DNA end better, TRBJ2-7 makes the J call doubtful. The CDR3 extends over 16 amino acids. Germline CDR1 reads WSHSY; CDR2 reads SAAADI. In nucleotides, the CDR3 is TGCGCCAGCAGTTCGGTGGGGCCCGCTCGAAGCTACGAGCAGTACTTC. Amino acids: CASSSVGPARSYEQYF.

The V gene is TRBV27, the J gene TRBJ2-5, with D hard to call. The J call is uncertain, as TRBJ2-7 better fits the DNA end. The V gene's germline CDR1 is MNHEY and CDR2 SMNVEV (reference sequence). The CDR3 sequence is 11 residues long. The CDR3 loop reads CASSSPYEQYF. The CDR3 DNA is TGTGCCAGCAGTTCCCCCTACGAGCAGTACTTC.

V and J are TRBV2 and TRBJ1-5, with 9 nucleotides matching TRBD1. This CDR3 comprises 13 residues. Trimming removed 6 bases from V and 6 bases from J; junction bases left unmatched: 3. CDR1 is SNHLY, CDR2 FYNNEI, per germline. CDR3 residues: CASSPGQGQPQHF. The CDR3 bases are TGTGCCAGCAGCCCGGGACAGGGTCAGCCCCAGCATTTT. The full variable domain, with the rest looked up from reference TRBV2 and TRBJ1-5, is EPEVTQTPSHQVTQMGQEVILRCVPISNHLYFYWYRQILGQKVEFLVSFYNNEISEKSEIFDDQFSVERPDGSNFTLKIRSTKLEDSAMYFCASSPGQGQPQHFGDGTRLSIL.

Note on this clone: One end of the junction varies from germline; a read error may be responsible. The chain has TRBV28 and TRBJ2-7; D may be TRBD2 (7 bases). The CDR3 extends over 17 amino acids. From germline, CDR1 is MDHEN and CDR2 SYDVKM. This chain's CDR3 is CAGSPSALGGAKGEQYF. The CDR3 DNA follows: TGTGCCGGCAGTCCCTCAGCCCTTGGGGGGGCCAAGGGTGAGCAGTACTTC.

The CDR3 is CASSIQGATEAFF. Here the CDR3 DNA reads TGCGCCAGTTCAATACAGGGGGCGACTGAAGCTTTCTTT. The genes are TRBV5-1 and TRBJ1-1; 9 nucleotides agree with TRBD1. V lost 8 bases, J lost 5 bases, and 7 bases stayed unmatched. Looked up from germline, CDR1 is SGHRS and CDR2 is YFSETQ. This CDR3 has 13 amino acids.

The V gene is TRBV2, the J gene TRBJ2-4; D possibly corresponds to TRBD2 (5 bases). Deletions cut 4 bases from V and 1 base from J, with 14 bases between. Germline assignment: CDR1 SNHLY and CDR2 FYNNEI. CDR3 length: 16 amino acids. CDR3 in amino acids: CASSGEGFVAKNIQYF. CDR3 DNA sequence: TGTGCCAGCAGTGGAGAGGGTTTTGTCGCCAAAAACATTCAGTACTTC.

This chain uses TRBV7-9 with TRBJ2-2; 8 bases line up with TRBD2. V was clipped by 1 base and J by 5 bases; unmatched bases: 6. Germline V CDR1 and CDR2: SEHNR, FQNEAQ (reference sequence). This CDR3 is built from 16 residues. CDR3 in amino acids: CASSLDGGRLTGELFF. CDR3 nucleotide sequence: TGTGCCAGCAGCTTAGACGGCGGGAGGTTGACCGGGGAGCTGTTTTTT.

The chain employs TRBV28 and TRBJ1-3; D ambiguous. Germline V gene lookup returns CDR1 MDHEN and CDR2 SYDVKM. The CDR3 is made up of 14 amino acids. Trimming took 3 bases from V and 0 from J, leaving 6 bases between them. CDR3 loop: CASSLQDSGNTIYF. DNA for the CDR3: TGTGCCAGCAGTTTGCAGGACTCTGGAAACACCATATATTTT.

J is TRBJ1-1 and V is TRBV11-3, with 10 bases aligning to TRBD1. The CDR3 runs to 16 residues. Looked up from germline, CDR1 is SGHNT and CDR2 is YENEEA. V was pared by 1 base and J by 6 bases, with 8 bases of the junction left unmatched. CDR3 sequence reads: CASSLGLGTGDSEAFF. CDR3 in DNA: TGTGCCAGCAGCTTAGGTTTGGGGACAGGGGATTCTGAAGCTTTCTTT.

The genes are TRBV4-3 and TRBJ2-1, with D possibly matching TRBD1 (5 bases). V was clipped by 4 bases and J by 6 bases, with 16 bases between them. Germline V CDR1 and CDR2: LGHNA, YSLEER. The CDR3 loop spans 15 amino acids. The CDR3 sequence is CASSPRQFLGNEQFF. CDR3 in DNA: TGCGCCAGCAGCCCGCGACAGTTTTTGGGCAATGAGCAGTTCTTC.

The V gene is TRBV28, the J gene TRBJ2-2; 8 nucleotides align to TRBD1. The V and J ends lost 6 bases and 4 bases, in that order; junction bases with no gene match: 7. The germline CDR1 and CDR2 sequences are MDHEN and SYDVKM. The CDR3 consists of 15 residues. The CDR3, as DNA: TGTGCCAGCAGCTCAGGGGGCGTGAGCACCGGGGAGCTGTTTTTT. It specifies CASSSGGVSTGELFF.

On this clone itself: Because the CDR3 is missing its conserved closing phenylalanine or tryptophan, this is likely a read error. It is unclear where the CDR3 begins or ends on the DNA, so no DNA is shown, and the CDR3 is as TCRdb lists it. The chain recombines TRBV4-1 with TRBJ2-7; no check of the table's D call, TRBD2, against the DNA was made. Germline V gene lookup returns CDR1 MGHRA and CDR2 YSYEKL. 9 amino acids form the CDR3, both terminal residues included. The CDR3 is CASSLLREN.

V and J are TRBV11-3 and TRBJ2-2; TRBD2 matches at 12 bases. The CDR3 is made up of 17 amino acids. Germline V gene sequence: CDR1 SGHNT, CDR2 YENEEA. The ends lost 1 base at V and 6 bases at J; junction bases unmatched: 6. In DNA, the CDR3 is TGTGCCAGCAGCTTAGGGTCGACTAGCGGGAGCGCCGGGGAGCTGTTTTTT. Translating it yields CASSLGSTSGSAGELFF. Variable domain in full (rest from reference TRBV11-3 and TRBJ2-2): EAGVVQSPRYKIIEKKQPVAFWCNPISGHNTLYWYLQNLGQGPELLIRYENEEAVDDSQLPKDRFSAERLKGVDSTLKIQPAELGDSAVYLCASSLGSTSGSAGELFFGEGSRLTVL.

The CDR3 sequence: CASSEAGTGMFGANVLTF. CDR3 DNA sequence: TGTGCCAGCAGTGAAGCGGGGACAGGGATGTTTGGGGCCAACGTCCTGACTTTC. The gene calls are TRBV6-1 and TRBJ2-6; 9 bases match TRBD1. This CDR3 has 18 amino acids. Germline CDR1 MNHNS, CDR2 SASEGT. Trimming at V came to 0 bases and at J to 3 bases, leaving 6 bases not matched to a gene.

The V gene is TRBV10-2, the J gene TRBJ1-5; a weak D match, TRBD1 (6 bases). The V end lost 6 bases, the J end lost 3 bases, and 15 bases lay between the germline ends. The germline CDR1 and CDR2 sequences are WSHSY and SAAADI. The CDR3 consists of 15 residues. In DNA, the CDR3 is TGCGCCAGCAGCCGGGGCCCAGGGGCCAATCAGCCCCAGCATTTT. Its protein product is CASSRGPGANQPQHF.

With respect to this clone: This specimen includes other DNA sequences encoding the same CDR3. This chain links TRBV19 with TRBJ2-3, with D maybe TRBD2 (5 bases). The CDR3 is made up of 13 amino acids. Between the trimmed V and J ends, which lost 5 bases and 5 bases, there was a span of 11 bases. In germline, CDR1 is LNHDA, CDR2 SQIVND (reference sequence). For the CDR3, the DNA is TGTGCCAGTAGTCCCCGACTAAGAGATACGCAGTATTTT. As protein: CASSPRLRDTQYF.

This chain connects TRBV29-1 to TRBJ2-7; 11 nucleotides line up with TRBD1. This CDR3 has 13 amino acids. The V and J ends lost 6 bases and 2 bases, in that order; junction bases with no gene match: 3. Germline V gene data show CDR1 as SQVTM and CDR2 as ANQGSEA. CDR3: CSVGQGAAYEQYF. The CDR3 nucleotides are TGCAGCGTCGGACAGGGGGCAGCCTACGAGCAGTACTTC.

This rearrangement joins TRBV13 to TRBJ2-2; 13 nucleotides line up with TRBD2. The germline V gene has CDR1 PRHDT and CDR2 FYEKMQ (reference sequence). The CDR3 sequence is 17 residues long. J lost 2 bases, V lost 6 bases, and 6 bases had no gene match. CDR3 sequence: CASSQGLAGPNTGELFF. In nucleotides, the CDR3 is TGTGCCAGCAGTCAGGGACTAGCGGGACCCAACACCGGGGAGCTGTTTTTT.

The V gene is TRBV7-2, the J gene TRBJ2-3; 7 bases map to TRBD2. Germline loops: CDR1 SGHTA, CDR2 FQGNSA. The CDR3 has 15 amino acids. V lost 1 base to trimming and J lost 8 bases; unmatched junction nucleotides: 9. CDR3 in DNA: TGTGCCAGCAGCTTAGAAGGGAGGGCCTGGGGTACGCAGTATTTT. It is translated as CASSLEGRAWGTQYF.

The genes are TRBV19 and TRBJ2-2, with 11 bases aligning to TRBD2. Germline trimming cut 5 bases from V and 7 bases from J; bases unmatched to any gene: 6. CDR3 length: 15 amino acids. CDR1 and CDR2 from the germline V gene are LNHDA and SQIVND (reference sequence). This chain's CDR3 is CASSLLAGVGGELFF. CDR3 in DNA: TGTGCCAGTAGTCTACTAGCGGGAGTGGGCGGGGAGCTGTTTTTT.

The chain uses TRBV7-2 and TRBJ1-2, with D possibly TRBD1 on 5 matching bases. There are 15 residues in the CDR3. Trimming cost V 2 bases and J 0 bases, with 10 bases left between them. Germline V lookup: CDR1 SGHTA, CDR2 FQGNSA. CDR3 in DNA: TGTGCCAGCAGCTTAAGGGGAGGAGCTAACTATGGCTACACCTTC. This encodes CASSLRGGANYGYTF.

J is TRBJ2-4 and V is TRBV6-5; D is perhaps TRBD2 (5 bases). CDR3 size: 16 residues. Germline V gene sequence: CDR1 MNHEY, CDR2 SVGAGI. Trimming took off 4 bases at V and 3 bases at J, with 16 bases between the two ends. CDR3 DNA sequence: TGTGCCAGCAGTTCCTTTGGGCGTGAGGGCAAAAACATTCAGTACTTC. Protein product: CASSSFGREGKNIQYF.

This sequence joins TRBV4-3 and TRBJ1-1; 11 nucleotides agree with TRBD1. The V segment lost 1 base and the J segment 11 bases; nucleotides outside the gene matches: 12. This CDR3 has 16 amino acids. Germline V CDR1 and CDR2: LGHNA, YSLEER. The CDR3 DNA is TGCGCCAGCAGCCAAGGGAGTGGGACAGGGGGTAGGGCGGCTTTCTTT. It translates to CASSQGSGTGGRAAFF.